A selection of T cell receptor beta chains follows, all from one sample in a study of OX40 agonist ivuxolimab in advanced cancers. Method: immunoSEQ multiplex PCR; TCRdb's copy keeps in-frame clones and lacks some. The repertoire holds tens of thousands of clones, with around 86% as singletons. The specimen was CD4+ or CD8+ T cells sorted from blood, collected in a trial of the OX40 agonist ivuxolimab. The source is an adult with an advanced solid tumor such as melanoma, head and neck, liver or kidney cancer. Each CDR3 is given with its conserved first and last residue. The order of the fields is CDR3 length, J gene, D gene, V gene, clone size, CDR3 protein, CDR3 DNA. The D gene is left open where the match is weak. Clone size is given for some rows only: seen once, a few or many times, or a class if the clone is expanded.

14,TRBJ2-7,.,TRBV2,.,CASSEIGDTYEQYF,TGTGCCAGCAGTGAAATCGGGGACACCTACGAGCAGTACTTC
16,TRBJ1-3,.,TRBV28,.,CASSLVAGSIPHTIYF,TGTGCCAGCAGTTTGGTCGCCGGGTCCATTCCTCACACCATATATTTT
14,TRBJ1-6,.,TRBV27,.,CASMQGLSNSPLHF,TGTGCCAGCATGCAGGGCCTATCTAATTCACCCCTCCACTTT
14,TRBJ1-2,.,TRBV27,.,CASSLAGDVYGYTF,TGTGCCAGCAGTTTAGCGGGGGATGTTTATGGCTACACCTTC
18,TRBJ2-7,TRBD1,TRBV11-2,.,CASSLGSRGQGFSYEQYF,TGTGCCAGCAGCTTAGGAAGCAGGGGGCAGGGATTCTCCTACGAGCAGTACTTC
13,TRBJ1-1,.,TRBV4-1,.,CASSQDDRRGAFF,TGCGCCAGCAGCCAAGATGACAGGCGGGGAGCTTTCTTT
17,TRBJ2-2,TRBD2,TRBV14,.,CASSPGLAGGNTGELFF,TGTGCCAGCAGCCCGGGACTAGCGGGGGGAAACACCGGGGAGCTGTTTTTT
15,TRBJ2-2,.,TRBV10-1,.,CASSESVANTGELFF,TGCGCCAGCAGTGAGTCGGTAGCTAATACCGGGGAGCTGTTTTTT
11,TRBJ2-7,.,TRBV6-1,.,CASSPGGEQYF,TGTGCCAGCAGTCCTGGTGGCGAGCAGTACTTC
15,TRBJ2-5,TRBD1,TRBV6-5,.,CASSHPTGGEETQYF,TGTGCCAGCAGTCACCCGACAGGGGGGGAAGAGACCCAGTACTTC
19,TRBJ2-1,TRBD1,TRBV13,.,CASSFPGQVPGRSYNEQFF,TGTGCCAGCAGCTTCCCCGGACAGGTCCCGGGTCGGAGTTACAATGAGCAGTTCTTC
11,TRBJ1-2,.,TRBV5-4,.,CASSVLGGYTF,TGTGCCAGCAGCGTACTAGGTGGCTACACCTTC
13,TRBJ1-5,TRBD1,TRBV6-6,few,CASSWTGGQPQHF,TGTGCCAGCAGTTGGACAGGAGGTCAGCCCCAGCATTTT
14,TRBJ2-7,.,TRBV16,few,CASSRGRYHYEQYF,TGTGCCAGCAGCCGCGGCCGCTACCACTACGAGCAGTACTTC
14,TRBJ2-7,.,TRBV18,.,CASSPPTNPYEQYF,TGTGCCAGCTCACCACCTACAAACCCCTACGAGCAGTACTTC
15,TRBJ1-3,.,TRBV11-2,.,CASSRRGGSGNTIYF,TGTGCCAGCAGCCGACGTGGGGGCTCTGGAAACACCATATATTTT
15,TRBJ2-7,.,TRBV18,.,CASSPPDRSPYEQYF,TGTGCCAGCTCACCGCCGGATAGAAGTCCCTACGAGCAGTACTTC
14,TRBJ1-4,.,TRBV19,.,CASSIRDSEEKLFF,TGTGCCAGTAGTATACGGGACTCCGAGGAAAAACTGTTTTTT
13,TRBJ1-1,TRBD1,TRBV7-9,.,CASTGANNTEAFF,TGTGCCAGTACAGGGGCCAACAACACTGAAGCTTTCTTT
17,TRBJ1-6,TRBD1,TRBV6-1,once,CASSEKGAGSYNSPLHF,TGTGCCAGCAGTGAAAAGGGGGCTGGCTCCTATAATTCACCCCTCCACTTT
16,TRBJ2-3,.,TRBV14,once,CASSQEPPGGTDTQYF,TGTGCCAGCAGCCAAGAACCGCCAGGGGGCACAGATACGCAGTATTTT
12,TRBJ1-6,.,TRBV5-5,few,CASSLMDSPLHF,TGTGCCAGCAGCTTGATGGACTCACCCCTCCACTTT
16,TRBJ2-7,TRBD1,TRBV9,once,CASSVAPGTGPSEQYF,TGTGCCAGCAGCGTAGCCCCCGGGACAGGCCCATCCGAGCAGTACTTC
15,TRBJ2-1,.,TRBV11-2,once,CASSPTRGLYNEQFF,TGTGCCAGCAGCCCAACGAGGGGTTTGTACAATGAGCAGTTCTTC
14,TRBJ1-2,TRBD1,TRBV6-5,.,CASSPDRGLYGYTF,TGTGCCAGCAGTCCCGACAGGGGTTTATATGGCTACACCTTC
14,TRBJ2-7,.,TRBV4-1,.,CASSQIQGPYEQYF,TGCGCCAGCAGCCAAATACAGGGACCCTACGAGCAGTACTTC
14,TRBJ1-5,.,TRBV7-9,.,CASRSGGFNQPQHF,TGTGCCAGCAGATCCGGTGGGTTCAATCAGCCCCAGCATTTT
15,TRBJ2-1,TRBD1,TRBV5-1,once,CASSSGQGAYNEQFF,TGCGCCAGCAGCTCGGGACAGGGGGCTTACAATGAGCAGTTCTTC
14,TRBJ2-7,TRBD2,TRBV29-1,.,CSVEERTSDYEQYF,TGCAGCGTTGAAGAGCGGACTAGCGACTACGAGCAGTACTTC
14,TRBJ2-1,.,TRBV27,.,CASSSSGALNEQFF,.
15,TRBJ2-1,TRBD2,TRBV7-8,.,CASSLGGGLYNEQFF,TGTGCCAGCAGCTTAGGCGGGGGACTATACAATGAGCAGTTCTTC
15,TRBJ2-7,TRBD1,TRBV19,.,CASSPRWDSPYEQYF,TGTGCCAGTAGTCCTAGATGGGACAGCCCCTACGAGCAGTACTTC
13,TRBJ1-5,TRBD1,TRBV19,.,CASRTGGNQPQHF,TGTGCCAGTAGGACAGGGGGAAATCAGCCCCAGCATTTT
13,TRBJ2-7,.,TRBV6-6,.,CASTAGNHYEQYF,TGTGCCAGCACTGCTGGCAACCACTACGAGCAGTACTTC
11,TRBJ1-2,.,TRBV10-2,.,CASTTDYGYTF,TGCGCCAGCACGACAGACTATGGCTACACCTTC
15,TRBJ1-3,.,TRBV11-2,.,CASSPGQSSGNTIYF,TGTGCCAGCAGCCCAGGACAGAGCTCTGGAAACACCATATATTTT
12,TRBJ1-2,TRBD1,TRBV2,.,CAVRGGAHGYTF,TGTGCCGTCAGGGGGGGGGCGCATGGCTACACCTTC